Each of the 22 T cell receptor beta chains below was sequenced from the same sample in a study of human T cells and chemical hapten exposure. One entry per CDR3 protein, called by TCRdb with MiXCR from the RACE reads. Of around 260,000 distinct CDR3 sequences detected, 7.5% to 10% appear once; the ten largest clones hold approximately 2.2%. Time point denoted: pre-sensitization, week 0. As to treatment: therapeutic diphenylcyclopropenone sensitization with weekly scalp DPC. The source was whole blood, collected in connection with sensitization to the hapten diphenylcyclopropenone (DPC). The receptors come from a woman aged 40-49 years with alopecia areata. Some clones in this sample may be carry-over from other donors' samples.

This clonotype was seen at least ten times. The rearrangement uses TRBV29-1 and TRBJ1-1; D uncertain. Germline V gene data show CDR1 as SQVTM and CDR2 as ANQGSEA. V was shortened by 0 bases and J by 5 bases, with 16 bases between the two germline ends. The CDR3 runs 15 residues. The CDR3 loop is CSVEDLAGVGTEAFF. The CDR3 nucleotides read TGCAGCGTTGAAGATCTTGCGGGCGTGGGGACTGAAGCTTTCTTT.

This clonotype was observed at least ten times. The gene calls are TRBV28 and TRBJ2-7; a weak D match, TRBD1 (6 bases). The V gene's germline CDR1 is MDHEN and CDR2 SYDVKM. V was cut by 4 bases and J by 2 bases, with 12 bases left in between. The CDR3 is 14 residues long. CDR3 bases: TGTGCCAGCAGTTCCCGACAGGCTACCTACGAGCAGTACTTC. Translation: CASSSRQATYEQYF.

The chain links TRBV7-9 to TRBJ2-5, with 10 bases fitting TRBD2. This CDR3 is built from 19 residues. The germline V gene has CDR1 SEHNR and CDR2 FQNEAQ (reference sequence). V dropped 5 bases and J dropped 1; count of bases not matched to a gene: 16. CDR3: CASSRWAVSGRNGQETQYF. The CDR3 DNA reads TGTGCCAGCAGCCGTTGGGCCGTTAGCGGGAGGAACGGCCAAGAGACCCAGTACTTC.

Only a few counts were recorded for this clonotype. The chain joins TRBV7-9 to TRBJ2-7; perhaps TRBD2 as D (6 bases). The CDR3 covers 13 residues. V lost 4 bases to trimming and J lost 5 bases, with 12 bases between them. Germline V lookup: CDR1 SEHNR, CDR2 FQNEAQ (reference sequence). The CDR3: CASSSSSANEQYF. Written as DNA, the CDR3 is TGTGCCAGCAGCTCCTCTAGCGCCAACGAGCAGTACTTC. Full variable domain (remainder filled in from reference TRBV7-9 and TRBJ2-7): DTGVSQNPRHKITKRGQNVTFRCDPISEHNRLYWYRQTLGQGPEFLTYFQNEAQLEKSRLLSDRFSAERPKGSFSTLEIQRTEQGDSAMYLCASSSSSANEQYFGPGTRLTVT.

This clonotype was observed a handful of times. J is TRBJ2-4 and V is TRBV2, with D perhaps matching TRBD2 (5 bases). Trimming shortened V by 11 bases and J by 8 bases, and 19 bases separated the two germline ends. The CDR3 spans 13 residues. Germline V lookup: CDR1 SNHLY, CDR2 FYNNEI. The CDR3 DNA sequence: TGTGCCCAGAGTTCAATAGTCGGGGACATTCAGTACTTC. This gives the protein CAQSSIVGDIQYF.

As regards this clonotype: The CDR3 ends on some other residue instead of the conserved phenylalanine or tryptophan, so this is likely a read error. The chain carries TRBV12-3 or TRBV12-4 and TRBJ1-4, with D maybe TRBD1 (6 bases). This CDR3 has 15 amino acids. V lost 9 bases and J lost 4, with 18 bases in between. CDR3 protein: CASGFGGSHNEKLFI. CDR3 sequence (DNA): TGTGCCAGTGGGTTCGGGGGCAGCCATAATGAAAAACTGTTTATT.

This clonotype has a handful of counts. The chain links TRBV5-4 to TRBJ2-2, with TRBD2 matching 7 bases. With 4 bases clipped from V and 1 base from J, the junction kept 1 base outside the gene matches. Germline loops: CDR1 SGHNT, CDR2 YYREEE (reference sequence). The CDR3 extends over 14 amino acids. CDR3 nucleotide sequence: TGTGCCAGCAGCGGGACTAAGAACACCGGGGAGCTGTTTTTT. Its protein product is CASSGTKNTGELFF.

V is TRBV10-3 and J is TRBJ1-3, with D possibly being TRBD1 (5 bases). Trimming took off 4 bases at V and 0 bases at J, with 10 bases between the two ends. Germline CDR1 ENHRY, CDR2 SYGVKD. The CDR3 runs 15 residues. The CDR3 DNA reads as TGTGCCATCAGTGGACAGATGAGCTCTGGAAACACCATATATTTT. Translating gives CAISGQMSSGNTIYF.

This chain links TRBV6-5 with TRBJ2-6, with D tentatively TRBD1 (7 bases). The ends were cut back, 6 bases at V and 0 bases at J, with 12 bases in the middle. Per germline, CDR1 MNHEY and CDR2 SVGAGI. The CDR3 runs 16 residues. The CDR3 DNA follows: TGTGCCAGCAGGCGGGACAGTTACTCTGGGGCCAACGTCCTGACTTTC. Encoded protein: CASRRDSYSGANVLTF.

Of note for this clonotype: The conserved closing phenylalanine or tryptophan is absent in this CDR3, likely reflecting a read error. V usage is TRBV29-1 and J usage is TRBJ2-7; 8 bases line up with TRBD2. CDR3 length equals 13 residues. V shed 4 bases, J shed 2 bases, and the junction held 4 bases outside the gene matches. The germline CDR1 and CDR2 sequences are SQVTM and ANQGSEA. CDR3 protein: CSVGLAGTYEQYY. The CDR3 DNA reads TGCAGCGTTGGGTTAGCGGGAACCTACGAGCAGTACTAC.

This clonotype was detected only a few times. DNA for the CDR3: TGTGCCAGCAGCCAGGAAACTAGCGGGAGGGCCGCTACGCAGTATTTT. Protein product: CASSQETSGRAATQYF. The chain joins TRBV3-1 to TRBJ2-3; TRBD2 matches at 13 bases. CDR3 size: 16 residues. V lost 3 bases, J lost 8 bases, and 8 bases stayed unmatched. The germline V gene encodes CDR1 LGHDT and CDR2 YNNKEL (reference sequence).

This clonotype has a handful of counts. This chain's CDR3 is CASSEYSGRVNNEQFF. For the CDR3, the DNA is TGTGCCAGCAGTGAATATAGCGGGAGGGTTAACAATGAGCAGTTCTTC. The chain couples TRBV25-1 to TRBJ2-1; 11 nucleotides align to TRBD2. V dropped 0 bases and J dropped 5; count of bases not matched to a gene: 3. The CDR3 contains 16 residues. Per germline, CDR1 MGHDK and CDR2 SYGVNS.

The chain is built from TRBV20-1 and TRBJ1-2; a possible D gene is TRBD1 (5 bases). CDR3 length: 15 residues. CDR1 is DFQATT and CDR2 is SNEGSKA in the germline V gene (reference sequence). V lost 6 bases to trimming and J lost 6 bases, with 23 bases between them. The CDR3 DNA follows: TGCAGTGCCCCCTCTATTGGGGGTCAAGGGGATGGCTACACCTTC. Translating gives CSAPSIGGQGDGYTF.

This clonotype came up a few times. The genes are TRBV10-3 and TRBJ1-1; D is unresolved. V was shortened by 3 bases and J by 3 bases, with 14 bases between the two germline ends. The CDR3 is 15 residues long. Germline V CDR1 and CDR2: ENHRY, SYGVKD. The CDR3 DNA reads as TGTGCCATCAGTGAAAGCCAGACACATTACACTGAAGCTTTCTTT. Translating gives CAISESQTHYTEAFF.

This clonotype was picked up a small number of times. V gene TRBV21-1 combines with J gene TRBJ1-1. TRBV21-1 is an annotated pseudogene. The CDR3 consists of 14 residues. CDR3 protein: CASKEAEMNTEAFF. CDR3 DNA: TGTGCCAGCAAGGAGGCAGAGATGAACACTGAAGCTTTCTTT.

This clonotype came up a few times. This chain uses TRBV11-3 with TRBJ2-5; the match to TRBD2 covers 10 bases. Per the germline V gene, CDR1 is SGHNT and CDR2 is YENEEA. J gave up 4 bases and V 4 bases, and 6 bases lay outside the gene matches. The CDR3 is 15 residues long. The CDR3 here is CASSSSSGSGETQYF. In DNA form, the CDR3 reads TGTGCCAGCAGCTCCTCTAGCGGGAGCGGAGAGACCCAGTACTTC.

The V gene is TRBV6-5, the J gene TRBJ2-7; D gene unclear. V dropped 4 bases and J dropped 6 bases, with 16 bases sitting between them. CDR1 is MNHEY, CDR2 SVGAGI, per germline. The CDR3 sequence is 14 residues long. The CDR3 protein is CASSLGTVSAEQYF. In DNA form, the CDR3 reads TGTGCCAGCAGTTTGGGAACAGTCTCGGCCGAGCAGTACTTC.

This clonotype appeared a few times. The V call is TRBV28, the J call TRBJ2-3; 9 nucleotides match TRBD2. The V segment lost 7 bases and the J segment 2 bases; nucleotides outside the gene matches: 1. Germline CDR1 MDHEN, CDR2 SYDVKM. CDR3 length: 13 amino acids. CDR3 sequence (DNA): TGTGCCAGCACTAGCGGGGACACAGATACGCAGTATTTT. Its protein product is CASTSGDTDTQYF.

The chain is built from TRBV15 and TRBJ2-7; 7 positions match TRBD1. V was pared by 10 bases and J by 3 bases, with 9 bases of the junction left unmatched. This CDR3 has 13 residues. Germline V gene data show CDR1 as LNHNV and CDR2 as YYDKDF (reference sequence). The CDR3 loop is CAIATGVGYEQYF. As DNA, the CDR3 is TGTGCCATCGCTACAGGGGTGGGCTACGAGCAGTACTTC.

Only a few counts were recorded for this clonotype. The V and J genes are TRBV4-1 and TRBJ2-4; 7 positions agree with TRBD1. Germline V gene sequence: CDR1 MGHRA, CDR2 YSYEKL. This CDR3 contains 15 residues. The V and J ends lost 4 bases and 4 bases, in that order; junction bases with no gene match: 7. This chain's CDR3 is CASSRAGQAKNIQYF. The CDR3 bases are TGCGCCAGCAGCCGGGCCGGACAGGCGAAAAACATTCAGTACTTC.

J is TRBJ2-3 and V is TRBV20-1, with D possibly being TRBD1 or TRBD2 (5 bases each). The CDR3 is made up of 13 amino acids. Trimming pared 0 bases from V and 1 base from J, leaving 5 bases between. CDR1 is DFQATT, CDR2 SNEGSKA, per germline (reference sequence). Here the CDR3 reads CSAREGGTDTQYF. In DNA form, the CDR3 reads TGCAGTGCTAGAGAGGGGGGCACAGATACGCAGTATTTT.

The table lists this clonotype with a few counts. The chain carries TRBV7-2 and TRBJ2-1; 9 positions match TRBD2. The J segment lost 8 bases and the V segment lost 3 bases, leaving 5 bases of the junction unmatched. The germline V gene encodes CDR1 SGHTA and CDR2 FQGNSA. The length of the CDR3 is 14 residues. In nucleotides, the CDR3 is TGTGCCAGCAGCTTTAGCGGGAGATTTGATGAGCAGTTCTTC. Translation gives CASSFSGRFDEQFF.